The 2 T cell receptor beta chains given below trace back to one sample, sequenced in a study of T cell responses to AZD1222 COVID-19 vaccine. The assay was immunoSEQ multiplex PCR, and TCRdb's table has in-frame clones only and misses some. The sample includes tens of thousands of clones, over 75% of them seen just once. The starting material was peripheral blood, obtained on day 0 of AZD1222 vaccination. These receptor sequences come from an adult in good health.

This rearrangement joins TRBV2 to TRBJ2-5, with D perhaps TRBD2 (5 bases). V was shortened by 2 bases and J by 0 bases, with 13 bases between the two germline ends. Germline loops: CDR1 SNHLY, CDR2 FYNNEI. The CDR3 totals 16 residues. The DNA for the CDR3 is TGTGCCAGCAGTGAATCGGTAGGACTCCACCAAGAGACCCAGTACTTC. Translation: CASSESVGLHQETQYF.

V is TRBV6-4 and J is TRBJ2-3; 7 bases align to TRBD2. Germline V gives CDR1 MRHNA, CDR2 SNTAGT. The junction had 8 bases not matched to a gene; V was cut back by 2 bases and J by 6 bases. The CDR3 loop spans 15 amino acids. The CDR3 DNA is TGTGCCAGCAGTGACAACGGGAGGTTTGGGGATACGCAGTATTTT. It is translated as CASSDNGRFGDTQYF.